Included here is one TCR beta chain sequence, with context. The length of the CDR3 is 13 residues. Deletions cut 5 bases from V and 7 bases from J, with 15 bases between. Germline V gives CDR1 MNHEY, CDR2 SVGAGI. This record comes from a study of shared clonotypes between healthy human individuals. The repertoire was sequenced with immunoSEQ multiplex PCR; TCRdb's copy has only in-frame clones and lacks some. This table holds millions of clones, roughly 94% found once. Sequencing input: naive CD4+ T cells sorted from blood. Stated subset: CD45RA+ positively selected. This receptor was identified in a man in his late teens or twenties in good health. V and J are TRBV6-5 and TRBJ2-7; a weak D match, TRBD1 (6 bases). The CDR3 loop reads CASSKQGSGEQYF. In DNA, the CDR3 is TGTGCCAGCAGTAAACAGGGTTCGGGTGAGCAGTACTTC.